One TCR beta chain is described in this entry. The antigen is not known. The time point denotes: week 11, during vaccination. The vaccine gave 300 ug of a 20-mer mutant IDH1 peptide subcutaneously per dose. V lost 8 bases and J 0 bases, leaving 11 bases between the germline ends. Germline V gene data show CDR1 as SGHDN and CDR2 as FVKESK. The CDR3 is 14 amino acids. The data were produced by immunoSEQ multiplex PCR, yet TCRdb's version contains in-frame clones alone and is incomplete. The sample has about 32,000 clones, around four fifths seen once. The data belong to a study of a mutant IDH1 vaccine in newly diagnosed glioma.

The receptor was derived from a man aged 25-40 years with glioma. The specimen was PBMCs, collected from a glioma patient whose treatment included an IDH1 peptide vaccine. The chain recombines TRBV14 with TRBJ2-1; no clear D gene. Here the CDR3 DNA reads TGTGCCAGCCGGCCGGCGAGCTCCTACAATGAGCAGTTCTTC. As protein: CASRPASSYNEQFF.